The T cell receptor beta chain under discussion was sequenced for a study of radiation and T cells in renal cell carcinoma. Across the study: Nephrectomy followed 15 Gy stereotactic body radiation by 4 weeks. Study-wide results and limits: In blood, top tumor clones expanded by 2 weeks, shrinking by 4.

TCRdb's copy holds only in-frame clones and misses some; the assay was immunoSEQ multiplex PCR. The table includes approximately 150,000 clones, approximately 87% detected once. As to time point: baseline pretreatment blood. As to treatment: 15 Gy SBRT to primary tumor, nephrectomy 4 weeks later. This renal cell carcinoma was of the clear cell type. As concerns this clone: Antigen unknown.

This TCR came from a woman aged 50 to 65 with renal cell carcinoma. Sequencing was performed on blood, taken from a patient whose treatment included radiotherapy and nephrectomy.

The CDR3 coding sequence is TGTGCCAGCACCCTAGACCCTGATAACTATGGCTACACCTTC. This codes for CASTLDPDNYGYTF. This sequence joins TRBV28 and TRBJ1-2, with unresolved D. V lost 7 bases, J lost 1 base, and 13 bases lay in between. The CDR3 totals 14 residues. Looked up from germline, CDR1 is MDHEN and CDR2 is SYDVKM.